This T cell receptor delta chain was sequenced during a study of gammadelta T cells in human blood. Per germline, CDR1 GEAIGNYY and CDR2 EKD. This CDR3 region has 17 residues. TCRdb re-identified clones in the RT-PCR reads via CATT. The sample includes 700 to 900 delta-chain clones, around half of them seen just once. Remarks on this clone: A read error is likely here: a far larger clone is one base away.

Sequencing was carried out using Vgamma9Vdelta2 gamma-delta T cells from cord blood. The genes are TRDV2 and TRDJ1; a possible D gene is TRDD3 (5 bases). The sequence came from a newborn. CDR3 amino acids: CAYDQKGSGGYTDKLIF. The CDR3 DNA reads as TGTGCCTATGACCAAAAGGGTTCAGGGGGGTACACCGATAAACTCATCTTT.